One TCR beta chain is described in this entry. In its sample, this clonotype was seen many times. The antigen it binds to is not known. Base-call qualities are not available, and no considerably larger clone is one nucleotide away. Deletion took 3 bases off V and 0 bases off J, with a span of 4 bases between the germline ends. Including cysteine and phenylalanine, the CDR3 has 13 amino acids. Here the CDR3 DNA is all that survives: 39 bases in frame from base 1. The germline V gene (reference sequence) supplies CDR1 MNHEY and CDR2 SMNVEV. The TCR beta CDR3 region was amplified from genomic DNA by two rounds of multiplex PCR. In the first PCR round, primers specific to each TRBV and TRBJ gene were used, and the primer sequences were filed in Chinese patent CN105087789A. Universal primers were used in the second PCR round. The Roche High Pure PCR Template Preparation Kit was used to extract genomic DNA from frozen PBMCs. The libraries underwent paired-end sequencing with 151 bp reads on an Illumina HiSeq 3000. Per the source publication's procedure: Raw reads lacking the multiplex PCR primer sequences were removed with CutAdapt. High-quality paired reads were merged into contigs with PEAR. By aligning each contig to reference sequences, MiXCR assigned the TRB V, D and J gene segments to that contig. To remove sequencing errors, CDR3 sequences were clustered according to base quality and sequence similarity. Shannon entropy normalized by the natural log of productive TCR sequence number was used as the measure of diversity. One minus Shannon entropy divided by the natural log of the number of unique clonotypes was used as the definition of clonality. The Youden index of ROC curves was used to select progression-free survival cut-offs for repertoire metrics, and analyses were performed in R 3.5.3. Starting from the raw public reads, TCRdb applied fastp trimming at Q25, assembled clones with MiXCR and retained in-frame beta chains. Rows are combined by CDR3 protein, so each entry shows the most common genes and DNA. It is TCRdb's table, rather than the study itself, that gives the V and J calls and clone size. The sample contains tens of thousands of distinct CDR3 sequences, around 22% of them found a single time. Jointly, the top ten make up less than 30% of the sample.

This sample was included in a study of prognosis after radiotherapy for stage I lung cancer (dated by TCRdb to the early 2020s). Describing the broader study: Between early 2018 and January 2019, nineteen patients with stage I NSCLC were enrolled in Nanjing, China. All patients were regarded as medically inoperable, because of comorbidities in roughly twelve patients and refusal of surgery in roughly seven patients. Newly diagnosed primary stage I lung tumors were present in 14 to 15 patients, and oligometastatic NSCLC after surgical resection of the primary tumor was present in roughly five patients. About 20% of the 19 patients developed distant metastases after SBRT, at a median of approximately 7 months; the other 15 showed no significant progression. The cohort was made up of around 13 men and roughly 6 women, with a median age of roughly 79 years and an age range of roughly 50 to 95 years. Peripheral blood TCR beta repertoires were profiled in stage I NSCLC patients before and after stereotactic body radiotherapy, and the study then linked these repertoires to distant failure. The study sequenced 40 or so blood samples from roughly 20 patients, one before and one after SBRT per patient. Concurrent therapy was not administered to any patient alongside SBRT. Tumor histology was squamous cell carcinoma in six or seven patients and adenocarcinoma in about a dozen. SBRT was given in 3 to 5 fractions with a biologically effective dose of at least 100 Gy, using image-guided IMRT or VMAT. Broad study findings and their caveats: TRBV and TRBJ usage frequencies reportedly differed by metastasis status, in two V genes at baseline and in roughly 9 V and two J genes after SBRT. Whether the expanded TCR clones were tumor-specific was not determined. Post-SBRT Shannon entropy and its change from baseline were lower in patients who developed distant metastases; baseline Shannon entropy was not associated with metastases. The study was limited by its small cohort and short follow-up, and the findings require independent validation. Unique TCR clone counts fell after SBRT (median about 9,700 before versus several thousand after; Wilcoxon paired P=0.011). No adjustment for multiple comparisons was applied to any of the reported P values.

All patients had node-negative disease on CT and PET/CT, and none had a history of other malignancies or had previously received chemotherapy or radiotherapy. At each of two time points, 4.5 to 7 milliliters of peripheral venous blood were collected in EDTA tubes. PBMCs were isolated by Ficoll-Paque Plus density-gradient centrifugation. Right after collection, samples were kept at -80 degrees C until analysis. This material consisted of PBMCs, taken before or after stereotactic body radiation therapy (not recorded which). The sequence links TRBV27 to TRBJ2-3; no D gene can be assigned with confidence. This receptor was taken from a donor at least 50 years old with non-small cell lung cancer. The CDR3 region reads CASSLASTDTQYF. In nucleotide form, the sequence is TGTGCCAGCAGTTTGGCCAGCACAGATACGCAGTATTTT.